This record looks at one T cell receptor beta chain sequence and its context. Antigen: not known. From germline, CDR1 is MGHRA and CDR2 YSYEKL. V lost 0 bases to trimming and J lost 9 bases; unmatched junction nucleotides: 13. CDR3 size: 18 residues. The data derive from a study of cytotoxic CD8 clonotypes in ibrutinib-treated CLL. Overall study context: Overall, about 25 responses were partial and 2 complete; following median about 70 months, 14 patients stayed remitted and approximately 12 progressed.

The repertoire was sequenced with immunoSEQ multiplex PCR; TCRdb's copy has only in-frame clones and lacks some. This table holds about 35,000 clones, about two thirds found once. Study-wide results and limits: Public clonotypes occurred uncommonly; on treatment, they contracted or remained stable. Clonality at baseline surpassed age-matched healthy donors and tracked circulating CD8+ T-cell counts.

Sequenced material: PBMCs, taken at disease progression, from a patient treated with ibrutinib. This chain joins TRBV4-1 and TRBJ1-6, with TRBD1 identical over 8 bases. This TCR was sampled from a human donor with chronic lymphocytic leukemia. CDR3 amino acids: CASSQDRGRAQRGSPLHF. The CDR3 DNA reads TGCGCCAGCAGCCAAGACAGGGGGCGGGCGCAACGGGGTTCACCCCTCCACTTT.